A single sample is the source of the 18 T cell receptor beta chains below, sequenced in a study of graft-versus-host responses after intestinal transplantation. The method was immunoSEQ multiplex PCR; TCRdb's version includes in-frame clones alone and lacks a portion of them. The sample comprises fewer than 75,000 clones, 70% to 90% of which are singletons, and 1.5% to 2% rests with the top ten. Sequences were derived from PBMCs, sampled 26 days after transplant. The receptors were sampled from a human patient who received an intestinal transplant, so some T cells may come from the graft donor.

The chain employs TRBV6-6 and TRBJ1-2, with 10 positions matching TRBD1. This CDR3 has 15 residues. Germline lookup yields CDR1 MNHNY and CDR2 SVGAGI (reference sequence). V lost 0 bases and J lost 6; bases outside the gene matches: 4. CDR3 coding DNA: TGTGCCAGCAGTTACTCCCGACAGGGGGCTGATGGCTACACCTTC. It specifies CASSYSRQGADGYTF.

The gene calls are TRBV19 and TRBJ2-3, with a weak D call TRBD2 (6 bases). Trimming cost V 6 bases and J 4 bases, with 8 bases left between them. The length of the CDR3 is 12 residues. The germline V gene has CDR1 LNHDA and CDR2 SQIVND (reference sequence). CDR3 sequence reads: CASSPGADTQYF. The CDR3 DNA is TGTGCCAGTAGCCCGGGGGCAGATACGCAGTATTTT.

The chain has TRBV28 and TRBJ1-5; 9 bases agree with TRBD1. From germline, CDR1 is MDHEN and CDR2 SYDVKM. This CDR3 has 14 residues. Unmatched junction bases numbered 2, after V lost 6 bases and J lost 2 bases. The CDR3 DNA sequence: TGTGCCAGCAGCTGGACAGGGGGCAATCAGCCCCAGCATTTT. Protein: CASSWTGGNQPQHF.

As for this clone: At one end, the junction sequence differs from germline, possibly due to a read error. The chain is built from TRBV28 and TRBJ2-3; D is unresolved. Germline loops: CDR1 MDHEN, CDR2 SYDVKM. The CDR3 is 12 amino acids. The CDR3 DNA is TGTGCCACCAGTCTTATATCAGATACGCAGTATTTT. Translation gives CATSLISDTQYF.

This chain connects TRBV19 to TRBJ2-2; TRBD1 matches 9 bases. Germline V gives CDR1 LNHDA, CDR2 SQIVND (reference sequence). Trimming cost V 9 bases and J 5 bases; bases outside gene matches: 7. This CDR3 comprises 14 residues. CDR3 nucleotides: TGTGCCAGCCAACAGGGGGCGAGTACCGGGGAGCTGTTTTTT. Encoded protein: CASQQGASTGELFF.

The V and J genes are TRBV7-9 and TRBJ2-7, with TRBD2 as a possible D gene (5 bases). V lost 8 bases to trimming and J lost 2 bases, with 16 bases between them. This CDR3 has 14 amino acids. Germline V gene lookup returns CDR1 SEHNR and CDR2 FQNEAQ (reference sequence). This CDR3 reads CASSRDLTTYEQYF. The CDR3 DNA sequence: TGTGCCAGCTCTCGGGATCTTACCACCTACGAGCAGTACTTC. Together with reference TRBV7-9 and TRBJ2-7, the CDR3 gives the full variable domain: DTGVSQNPRHKITKRGQNVTFRCDPISEHNRLYWYRQTLGQGPEFLTYFQNEAQLEKSRLLSDRFSAERPKGSFSTLEIQRTEQGDSAMYLCASSRDLTTYEQYFGPGTRLTVT.

The gene calls are TRBV6-1 and TRBJ2-1; possibly TRBD2 for D (5 bases). The CDR3 length is 16 residues. Germline CDR1 MNHNS, CDR2 SASEGT. The ends were cut back, 1 base at V and 1 base at J, with 11 bases in the middle. The DNA of the CDR3 is TGTGCCAGCAGTGAAGATCAGGCGGGTTCCTACAATGAGCAGTTCTTC. Translated, it gives CASSEDQAGSYNEQFF.

This sequence joins TRBV25-1 and TRBJ1-4, with TRBD1 matching over 11 bases. CDR3 length: 18 residues. V shed 1 base, J shed 0 bases, and the junction held 4 bases outside the gene matches. Germline CDR1 reads MGHDK; CDR2 reads SYGVNS. As DNA, the CDR3 is TGTGCCAGCAGTGAATCAGGACAGGGGGCGTCAACTAATGAAAAACTGTTTTTT. Translated: CASSESGQGASTNEKLFF.

The chain joins TRBV7-6 to TRBJ2-1; 9 bases line up with TRBD2. Germline assignment: CDR1 SGHVS and CDR2 FNYEAQ. V lost 3 bases to trimming and J lost 5 bases; unmatched junction nucleotides: 5. The CDR3 runs 15 residues. The CDR3 bases are TGTGCCAGCAGCTTGGGACTAGCTCCCGACAATGAGCAGTTCTTC. Amino acids: CASSLGLAPDNEQFF.

V is TRBV15 and J is TRBJ1-1; D ambiguous. Trimming shortened V by 0 bases and J by 6 bases, and 8 bases separated the two germline ends. The CDR3 length is 13 residues. Germline V gene data show CDR1 as LNHNV and CDR2 as YYDKDF (reference sequence). The CDR3, as DNA: TGTGCCACCAGCAGAGAATCAGGATCTGAAGCTTTCTTT. Amino acid sequence: CATSRESGSEAFF.

This clone came up once. The chain is built from TRBV28 and TRBJ2-7, with TRBD2 identical over 12 bases. With 7 bases clipped from V and 4 bases from J, the junction kept 14 bases outside the gene matches. The CDR3 is made up of 17 amino acids. Germline loops: CDR1 MDHEN, CDR2 SYDVKM. The CDR3: CASTPRASGGAFYEQYF. Written as DNA, the CDR3 is TGTGCCAGCACTCCCCGGGCTAGCGGGGGGGCTTTTTACGAGCAGTACTTC.

V usage is TRBV28 and J usage is TRBJ2-5; tentatively, D is TRBD1 (5 bases). The CDR3 loop spans 14 amino acids. Germline CDR1 is MDHEN and CDR2 is SYDVKM. The V and J ends lost 2 bases and 5 bases respectively, with 12 bases between them. The CDR3 is CASSLRGNAETQYF. DNA for the CDR3: TGTGCCAGCAGTTTAAGGGGTAATGCGGAGACCCAGTACTTC.

The V gene is TRBV6-6, the J gene TRBJ1-3, with D tentatively TRBD1 (5 bases). The V gene's germline CDR1 is MNHNY and CDR2 SVGAGI (reference sequence). The CDR3 runs 16 residues. V dropped 6 bases and J dropped 0 bases, with 15 bases sitting between them. The CDR3 coding sequence is TGTGCCAGCAGCCTGACAGAAGTCATCTCTGGAAACACCATATATTTT. It encodes CASSLTEVISGNTIYF.

The rearrangement links TRBV7-8 to TRBJ2-1, with D possibly matching TRBD2 (5 bases). The CDR3 covers 13 residues. Deletions cut 8 bases from V and 1 base from J, with 9 bases between. The germline gives CDR1 SGHVS, CDR2 FQNEAQ. The CDR3 nucleotides read TGTGCCAGCGGTCGGGGATCCTACAATGAGCAGTTCTTC. It encodes CASGRGSYNEQFF.

V usage is TRBV5-4 and J usage is TRBJ2-3; the match to TRBD1 covers 9 bases. V lost 3 bases, J lost 0 bases, and 2 bases stayed unmatched. The CDR3 sequence is 15 residues long. The germline V gene encodes CDR1 SGHNT and CDR2 YYREEE (reference sequence). The CDR3 nucleotides read TGTGCCAGCAGCTCCGGGACAGGGAGCACAGATACGCAGTATTTT. Its protein is CASSSGTGSTDTQYF.

This rearrangement joins TRBV6-1 to TRBJ2-4; 9 bases align to TRBD2. This CDR3 comprises 18 residues. CDR1 and CDR2 (germline): MNHNS, SASEGT. V dropped 1 base and J dropped 0; count of bases not matched to a gene: 7. The chain's CDR3 is CASSEDELAGLAKNIQYF. The DNA of the CDR3 is TGTGCCAGCAGTGAAGACGAACTAGCGGGTTTAGCCAAAAACATTCAGTACTTC.

This clone was seen a handful of times. The rearrangement links TRBV7-9 to TRBJ2-7; 8 bases map to TRBD1. CDR3 length equals 14 residues. After removal of 5 bases from V and 2 bases from J, the junction contained 5 bases not matched to a gene. The germline gives CDR1 SEHNR, CDR2 FQNEAQ (reference sequence). The CDR3 DNA is TGTGCCAGCAGCCCGGGGACAGGCACCTACGAGCAGTACTTC. Its translation is CASSPGTGTYEQYF.

V usage is TRBV5-5 and J usage is TRBJ2-7; 8 nucleotides line up with TRBD2. This CDR3 is 14 amino acids long. The germline CDR1 and CDR2 sequences are SGHKS and YYEKEE (reference sequence). J was trimmed by 3 bases and V by 5 bases; bases with no gene match: 7. CDR3 DNA: TGTGCCAGCAGTCTCACACTAGCGGACTACGAGCAGTACTTC. It yields the protein CASSLTLADYEQYF.